These T cell receptor beta chains were read from a single sample in a study of regulatory T cells in long-lasting Graves disease. TCRdb called the multiplex PCR reads again in MiXCR, with one record for every CDR3 protein. Here the sample spans roughly 500,000 distinct CDR3 sequences, roughly 20% being singletons. Source: peripheral blood mononuclear cells (PBMCs), taken when the disease was refractory, from a patient treated with antithyroid drugs. The source is a female donor with Graves disease. The conserved cysteine and the conserved F or W are not part of the CDR3 here. The D gene is left open where the match is weak. Only some rows state a clone size, as once, few, many or a class for expanded clones.

cdr3_length	v_call	j_call	clone_size	d_call	cdr3_aa
12	TRBV12-3/TRBV12-4	TRBJ2-7	many	NA	ASSLAEDQYEQY
14	TRBV7-3	TRBJ2-2	NA	TRBD1	ASSVSGTGNTGELF
15	TRBV18	TRBJ2-1	NA	NA	ASSPLVQGSSYNEQF
13	TRBV7-8	TRBJ2-7	few	NA	ASKRGTRNLYEQY
18	TRBV24-1	TRBJ2-5	many	TRBD2	ATSGAAPGLAGGTQETQY
12	TRBV30	TRBJ1-5	NA	NA	AWSRPPGAQPQH
13	TRBV7-9	TRBJ2-7	NA	NA	ASSSDILSGYEQY
10	TRBV29-1	TRBJ2-3	NA	NA	SVLLGTDTQY
13	TRBV12-3/TRBV12-4	TRBJ1-2	many	NA	ASSPARRGNYGYT
12	TRBV18	TRBJ1-5	many	NA	ASSPSQGNQPQH
12	TRBV5-1	TRBJ1-2	NA	NA	ASSFGGTLRGYT
13	TRBV5-1	TRBJ2-7	many	TRBD2	ASSYGLAVTYEQY
12	TRBV20-1	TRBJ2-7	NA	TRBD2	SARGRREFNEQY
13	TRBV4-1	TRBJ1-1	few	NA	ASSRVVQENTEAF
11	TRBV5-1	TRBJ1-1	NA	TRBD1	ASSLQGEAEAF
12	TRBV28	TRBJ1-5	many	NA	ASSFGGSNQPQH
11	TRBV28	TRBJ2-5	NA	NA	ASSMAVQETQY
13	TRBV4-3	TRBJ1-1	NA	NA	ASSLGSGMNTEAF
13	TRBV19	TRBJ2-7	few	NA	ASGNRAGIGHEQY
12	TRBV7-6	TRBJ2-2	few	TRBD2	ASRRRLAEGELF
15	TRBV28	TRBJ2-7	few	NA	ASSSSSLLDSSYEQY
14	TRBV4-1	TRBJ2-7	NA	TRBD2	ASSQDSLADLRGQY
13	TRBV20-1	TRBJ2-5	NA	TRBD2	SAGGAGAKVETQY
13	TRBV5-6	TRBJ1-1	NA	NA	ASSQRQDSNTEAF
13	TRBV19	TRBJ2-7	few	TRBD2	ASSTGLAATYEQY
14	TRBV6-1	TRBJ1-2	NA	TRBD1	ASSTRTGGEIYGYT
13	TRBV12-3/TRBV12-4	TRBJ2-7	many	TRBD2	ASSQETSGLYEQY
9	TRBV28	TRBJ1-1	many	NA	ASKGLTEAF
12	TRBV28	TRBJ1-1	many	NA	AAGEGRGRHQAF
14	TRBV5-1	TRBJ2-3	NA	NA	ASSLAAAWRTDTQY
13	TRBV10-3	TRBJ1-1	few	NA	AISEYDKRNTEAF
12	TRBV11-2	TRBJ2-3	few	NA	ASSLNRVADTQY
13	TRBV27	TRBJ1-1	many	NA	ASSLSRGLNTEAF
12	TRBV7-2	TRBJ2-7	few	NA	ASSPSGLWGEQY
11	TRBV20-1	TRBJ2-5	many	NA	SGLGQFQETQY
13	TRBV5-5	TRBJ1-1	many	NA	ASSFFWGGNTEAF
12	TRBV6-1	TRBJ2-1	NA	TRBD2	ASTLAGGYNEQF
13	TRBV12-3/TRBV12-4	TRBJ2-1	NA	TRBD2	ASSWWEGGYNEQF
11	TRBV6-1	TRBJ2-7	NA	NA	ASSPGFGYEQY
16	TRBV28	TRBJ2-7	many	TRBD1	ASSLLPPGTGGTYEQY
14	TRBV9	TRBJ1-2	few	NA	ASSVEAGGLDYGYT
13	TRBV10-3	TRBJ1-1	many	NA	AIRRGSRGDTEAF
12	TRBV20-1	TRBJ2-7	NA	NA	SASLPKASYEQY
11	TRBV30	TRBJ2-7	NA	NA	AWRGGSSYEQY
11	TRBV20-1	TRBJ2-1	NA	NA	SARSPTSYEQF
17	TRBV28	TRBJ2-3	NA	TRBD1	ASSAGQGATDTHADTQY
14	TRBV30	TRBJ2-5	many	TRBD2	AWSVLAGGPQETQY
12	TRBV5-6	TRBJ1-6	few	NA	ASSFQAWNSPLH
15	TRBV30	TRBJ1-4	NA	NA	AWSRTRTGTPPEKLF